A selection of T cell receptor beta chains follows, all from one sample in a study of siplizumab effects on memory and regulatory T cells. Profiling relied on immunoSEQ multiplex PCR, and the TCRdb table lists in-frame clones only, not all of them. The sample contains tens of thousands of clones, over 65% of which appear only once. Material for sequencing was memory CD4+ T cells sorted from blood. The source is a human donor in good health. CDR3s include the opening cysteine and the closing phenylalanine or tryptophan. D genes are given only for firm matches. The size entry is marked missing in some rows and otherwise reads once, few, many or a size class.

j_call: TRBJ1-2
v_call: TRBV27
clone_size: -
d_call: -
cdr3_aa: CASRKQGANYGYTF
cdr3_nt: TGTGCCAGCAGAAAACAGGGAGCTAACTATGGCTACACCTTC

j_call: TRBJ2-7
v_call: TRBV9
clone_size: -
d_call: -
cdr3_aa: CASSAGTPYEQYF
cdr3_nt: TGTGCCAGCAGCGCCGGGACGCCCTACGAGCAGTACTTC

j_call: TRBJ2-1
v_call: TRBV7-3
clone_size: -
d_call: TRBD2
cdr3_aa: CASSFSGSIDEQFF
cdr3_nt: TGTGCCAGCAGCTTTAGCGGGAGTATTGATGAGCAGTTCTTC

j_call: TRBJ2-5
v_call: TRBV4-2
clone_size: -
d_call: TRBD2
cdr3_aa: CASSQVTSGRDMETQYF
cdr3_nt: TGTGCCAGCAGCCAAGTGACTAGCGGGAGGGATATGGAGACCCAGTACTTC

j_call: TRBJ2-3
v_call: TRBV7-9
clone_size: -
d_call: TRBD2
cdr3_aa: CASSLGLAGGLDTQYF
cdr3_nt: TGTGCCAGCAGCTTGGGACTAGCGGGAGGGCTGGATACGCAGTATTTT

j_call: TRBJ2-3
v_call: TRBV7-9
clone_size: -
d_call: -
cdr3_aa: CASSLTAYTDTQYF
cdr3_nt: TGTGCCAGCAGCTTGACAGCTTACACAGATACGCAGTATTTT

j_call: TRBJ2-1
v_call: TRBV5-4
clone_size: -
d_call: -
cdr3_aa: CASSLAPADSYNEQFF
cdr3_nt: TGTGCCAGCAGCTTGGCGCCGGCGGACTCCTACAATGAGCAGTTCTTC

j_call: TRBJ1-6
v_call: TRBV19
clone_size: -
d_call: TRBD1
cdr3_aa: CATTQDRAYNSPLHF
cdr3_nt: TGTGCCACAACGCAGGACAGGGCTTATAATTCACCCCTCCACTTT

j_call: TRBJ2-1
v_call: TRBV7-2
clone_size: -
d_call: TRBD2
cdr3_aa: CASSPPGLAGVGEQFF
cdr3_nt: TGTGCCAGCAGCCCCCCGGGACTAGCGGGGGTCGGTGAGCAGTTCTTC

j_call: TRBJ2-1
v_call: TRBV5-4
clone_size: -
d_call: TRBD2
cdr3_aa: CASSLGTGGSYNEQFF
cdr3_nt: TGTGCCAGCAGCTTGGGAACGGGGGGATCCTACAATGAGCAGTTCTTC

j_call: TRBJ1-2
v_call: TRBV2
clone_size: -
d_call: TRBD1
cdr3_aa: CASSDVLGDRVYGYTF
cdr3_nt: TGTGCCAGCAGTGATGTGCTTGGGGACAGGGTATATGGCTACACCTTC

j_call: TRBJ2-3
v_call: TRBV2
clone_size: -
d_call: -
cdr3_aa: CASSEIGTDTQYF
cdr3_nt: TGTGCCAGCAGTGAAATCGGCACAGATACGCAGTATTTT

j_call: TRBJ2-1
v_call: TRBV5-1
clone_size: few
d_call: TRBD2
cdr3_aa: CASSRAGEYNEQFF
cdr3_nt: TGCGCCAGCAGCCGAGCGGGGGAATACAATGAGCAGTTCTTC

j_call: TRBJ2-2
v_call: TRBV19
clone_size: -
d_call: -
cdr3_aa: CATSNANTGELFF
cdr3_nt: TGTGCCACCAGCAACGCGAACACCGGGGAGCTGTTTTTT

j_call: TRBJ1-1
v_call: TRBV29-1
clone_size: -
d_call: -
cdr3_aa: CSVVRGGTEAFF
cdr3_nt: TGCAGCGTTGTTCGGGGTGGGACTGAAGCTTTCTTT

j_call: TRBJ2-1
v_call: TRBV10-2
clone_size: -
d_call: -
cdr3_aa: CASRWDELVNEQFF
cdr3_nt: TGCGCCAGCAGGTGGGATGAGCTGGTGAATGAGCAGTTCTTC

j_call: TRBJ2-3
v_call: TRBV5-6
clone_size: -
d_call: -
cdr3_aa: CASSFGRVHLTDTQYF
cdr3_nt: TGTGCCAGCAGCTTCGGCAGGGTCCATCTCACAGATACGCAGTATTTT

j_call: TRBJ2-7
v_call: TRBV21-1
clone_size: -
d_call: -
cdr3_aa: CASSSAWGSGDQYF
cdr3_nt: TGTGCCAGCAGCAGCGCTTGGGGTAGCGGAGACCAGTACTTC

j_call: TRBJ1-4
v_call: TRBV6-6
clone_size: -
d_call: TRBD1
cdr3_aa: CASSYGTGEKLFF
cdr3_nt: TGTGCCAGCAGTTACGGGACAGGGGAAAAACTGTTTTTT

j_call: TRBJ1-5
v_call: TRBV6-1
clone_size: -
d_call: TRBD1
cdr3_aa: CASSERGTGAQPQHF
cdr3_nt: TGTGCCAGCAGTGAAAGAGGGACAGGGGCTCAGCCCCAGCATTTT

j_call: TRBJ1-4
v_call: TRBV7-9
clone_size: -
d_call: -
cdr3_aa: CASGGWAVNEKLFF
cdr3_nt: TGTGCCAGCGGGGGGTGGGCCGTTAATGAAAAACTGTTTTTT

j_call: TRBJ2-1
v_call: TRBV11-1
clone_size: -
d_call: TRBD2
cdr3_aa: CASSHGGGGSYNEQFF
cdr3_nt: TGTGCCAGCAGCCACGGGGGGGGAGGCTCCTACAATGAGCAGTTCTTC

j_call: TRBJ1-2
v_call: TRBV7-9
clone_size: -
d_call: -
cdr3_aa: CASSLGQRYGYTF
cdr3_nt: TGTGCCAGCAGCTTAGGACAGAGATATGGCTACACCTTC

j_call: TRBJ2-5
v_call: TRBV5-1
clone_size: -
d_call: TRBD2
cdr3_aa: CASSLGTSGETQYF
cdr3_nt: TGCGCCAGCAGCTTGGGGACTAGCGGAGAGACCCAGTACTTC

j_call: TRBJ2-1
v_call: TRBV5-4
clone_size: -
d_call: TRBD1
cdr3_aa: CASSSGQANYNEQFF
cdr3_nt: TGTGCCAGCAGCTCTGGACAGGCCAACTACAATGAGCAGTTCTTC

j_call: TRBJ2-5
v_call: TRBV5-4
clone_size: -
d_call: TRBD2
cdr3_aa: CASSPGTSGTRETQYF
cdr3_nt: TGTGCCAGCAGCCCCGGGACTAGCGGGACCAGGGAGACCCAGTACTTC

j_call: TRBJ1-1
v_call: TRBV6-6
clone_size: -
d_call: -
cdr3_aa: CASSYGGKAEAFF
cdr3_nt: TGTGCCAGCAGTTACGGGGGTAAGGCTGAAGCTTTCTTT

j_call: TRBJ2-6
v_call: TRBV5-1
clone_size: -
d_call: -
cdr3_aa: CASRTGTRSGANVLTF
cdr3_nt: TGCGCCAGCAGAACGGGAACAAGGTCTGGGGCCAACGTCCTGACTTTC

j_call: TRBJ2-7
v_call: TRBV21-1
clone_size: -
d_call: -
cdr3_aa: CASSTHLKPETPGEQYF
cdr3_nt: TGTGCCAGCAGCACCCACCTCAAACCCGAGACTCCGGGGGAGCAGTACTTC

j_call: TRBJ2-7
v_call: TRBV6-6
clone_size: -
d_call: TRBD2
cdr3_aa: CASTASGAGVQQYF
cdr3_nt: TGTGCCAGCACAGCGAGCGGGGCCGGGGTTCAGCAGTACTTC

j_call: TRBJ1-2
v_call: TRBV19
clone_size: -
d_call: TRBD1
cdr3_aa: CASRDAPGGRGYGYTF
cdr3_nt: TGTGCCAGTAGGGATGCCCCAGGGGGGCGCGGCTATGGCTACACCTTC

j_call: TRBJ2-3
v_call: TRBV4-2
clone_size: -
d_call: TRBD2
cdr3_aa: CASSQPIGTSGGDTQYF
cdr3_nt: TGTGCCAGCAGCCAACCCATCGGGACTAGCGGGGGGGATACGCAGTATTTT

j_call: TRBJ2-7
v_call: TRBV21-1
clone_size: -
d_call: -
cdr3_aa: CASSNQTDRRYF
cdr3_nt: TGTGCCAGCAGCAACCAGACGGACCGGCGGTACTTC

j_call: TRBJ2-3
v_call: TRBV2
clone_size: -
d_call: TRBD2
cdr3_aa: CASSDSSGGVDTQYF
cdr3_nt: TGTGCCAGCAGTGATTCTAGCGGGGGCGTAGATACGCAGTATTTT

j_call: TRBJ1-2
v_call: TRBV5-1
clone_size: few
d_call: -
cdr3_aa: CASTNAGAWGYTF
cdr3_nt: TGCGCCAGCACGAACGCGGGGGCGTGGGGCTACACCTTC

j_call: TRBJ1-2
v_call: TRBV4-1
clone_size: few
d_call: TRBD1
cdr3_aa: CASSLRGTGEGYTF
cdr3_nt: TGCGCCAGCAGCCTTAGAGGGACAGGGGAAGGCTACACCTTC

j_call: TRBJ2-5
v_call: TRBV11-1
clone_size: -
d_call: -
cdr3_aa: CASSLELSTQYF
cdr3_nt: TGTGCCAGCAGCTTAGAGCTGAGTACCCAGTACTTC